The 2 T cell receptor beta chains in this list originate from one sample, sequenced in a study of shared clonotypes between healthy human individuals. This table comes from immunoSEQ multiplex PCR, and its TCRdb copy is limited to in-frame clones, with some not included. The repertoire holds about 2,100,000 clones, with under 95% as singletons. Naive CD8 cells were CD45RO-negative, positively selected for CCR7, excluding terminally differentiated effector memory CD45RA+ cells. The sequenced sample consisted of naive CD8+ T cells from PBMCs. These receptors were collected from a man between 18 and 29 years old in good health. Some clones in this sample may be carry-over from other donors' samples.

The rearrangement links TRBV10-1 to TRBJ1-4; D not certain. Trimming took 3 bases from V and 0 from J, leaving 11 bases between them. This CDR3 contains 16 residues. Germline V gene lookup returns CDR1 WNHNN and CDR2 SYGVQD (reference sequence). The CDR3 reads CASSDPRTPTNEKLFF. DNA of the CDR3: TGCGCCAGCAGTGACCCCCGGACCCCAACTAATGAAAAACTGTTTTTT.

The chain has TRBV10-3 and TRBJ1-1, with 7 bases matching TRBD1. The V segment lost 6 bases and the J segment 2 bases; nucleotides outside the gene matches: 6. The CDR3 totals 14 residues. Germline assignment: CDR1 ENHRY and CDR2 SYGVKD. In nucleotides, the CDR3 is TGTGCCATCAGCACGACAGGGCCCAACACTGAAGCTTTCTTT. Translating gives CAISTTGPNTEAFF.